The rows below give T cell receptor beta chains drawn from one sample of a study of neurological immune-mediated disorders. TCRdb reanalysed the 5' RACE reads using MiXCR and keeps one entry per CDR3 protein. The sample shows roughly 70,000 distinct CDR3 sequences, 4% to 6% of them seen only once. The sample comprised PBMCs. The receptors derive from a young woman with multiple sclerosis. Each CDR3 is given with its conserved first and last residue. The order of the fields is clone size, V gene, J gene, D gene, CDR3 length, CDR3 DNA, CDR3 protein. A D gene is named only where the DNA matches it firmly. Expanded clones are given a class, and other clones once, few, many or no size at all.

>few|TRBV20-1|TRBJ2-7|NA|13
TGCAGTGCTGTGGGGGACTCAGGTTACGAGCAGTACTTC
CSAVGDSGYEQYF
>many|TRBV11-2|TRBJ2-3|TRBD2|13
TGTGCCAGCAGCCTGACTAGCTCAGATACGCAGTATTTT
CASSLTSSDTQYF
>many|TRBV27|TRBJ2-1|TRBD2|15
TGTGCCAGCAGTTTATCCGGGGGGTCCTACAATGAGCAGTTCTTC
CASSLSGGSYNEQFF
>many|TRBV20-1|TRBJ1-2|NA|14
TGCAGTGCTAGGGTCCTTTGGCTCAACTATGGCTACACCTTC
CSARVLWLNYGYTF
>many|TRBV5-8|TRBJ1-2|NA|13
TGTGCCAGCAGCGAAGGGACCGGCTATGGCTACACCTTC
CASSEGTGYGYTF
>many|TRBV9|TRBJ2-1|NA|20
TGTGCCAGCAGCGTAGGAAACTACTATCCAACAGTGGACCCCGACAATGAGCAGTTCTTC
CASSVGNYYPTVDPDNEQFF
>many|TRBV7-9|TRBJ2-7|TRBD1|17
TGTGCCAGCAGCCCCGGGACAGGGGAGATAGCTCCTACGAGCAGTACTTTC
CASSPGTGEIAPTSSTF
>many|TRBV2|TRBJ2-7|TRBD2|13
TGTGCCACCGTGGGAGGGCCCTCCTACGAGCAGTACTTC
CATVGGPSYEQYF
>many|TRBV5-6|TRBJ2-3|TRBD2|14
TGTGCCAGCAGCTATCGGGGGGGGCCAGATACGCAGTATTTT
CASSYRGGPDTQYF
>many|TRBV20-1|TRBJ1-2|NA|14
TGCAGTGCTAGAGCCCCGACAGGCCTCTATGGCTACACCTTC
CSARAPTGLYGYTF
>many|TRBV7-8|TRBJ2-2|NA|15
TGTGCCAGCAGCTTTCGGACTCCGGGGAACGGGGAGCTGTTTTTT
CASSFRTPGNGELFF
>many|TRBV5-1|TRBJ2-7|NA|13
TGCGCCAGCAGCTTGGATGCTGGGGACGAGCAGTACTTC
CASSLDAGDEQYF
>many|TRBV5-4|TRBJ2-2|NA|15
TGTGCCAGCAGCTTGAGGACGTGGGACACCGGGGAGCTGTTTTTT
CASSLRTWDTGELFF
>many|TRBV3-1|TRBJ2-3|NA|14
TGTGCCAGCAGCCGGTCAGACAGCACAGATACGCAGTATTTT
CASSRSDSTDTQYF
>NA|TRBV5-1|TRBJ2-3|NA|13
TGCGCCAGCAGCTTGCCGGGGGAAGATACGCAGTATTTT
CASSLPGEDTQYF
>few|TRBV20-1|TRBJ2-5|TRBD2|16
TGCAGTGCTAGAGGCCTGGCGGGGGACCCTCAAGAGACCCAGTACTTC
CSARGLAGDPQETQYF
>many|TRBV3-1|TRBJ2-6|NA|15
TGTGCCAGCAGCCACACAGGGTTAGGGGCCAACGTCCTGACTTTC
CASSHTGLGANVLTF
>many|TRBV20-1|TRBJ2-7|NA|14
TGCAGTGCTAGAGAGGCGGGGAACTCCTACGAGCAGTACTTC
CSAREAGNSYEQYF
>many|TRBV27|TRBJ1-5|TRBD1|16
TGTGCCAGCGGCGGTGACAGGGGAGGGGGCAATCAGCCCCAGAATTTT
CASGGDRGGGNQPQNF
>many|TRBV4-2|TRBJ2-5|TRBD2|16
TGTGCCAGCAGCCCGGGACTAGCGGGGATCCAAGAGACCCAGTACTTC
CASSPGLAGIQETQYF
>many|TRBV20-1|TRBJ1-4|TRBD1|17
TGCAGTGCTAGTAACGGACAGGTCGATCCAACTAATGAAAAACTGTTTTTT
CSASNGQVDPTNEKLFF
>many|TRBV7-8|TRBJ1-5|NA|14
TGTGCCAGCAGACTCGGCAGTAGCAATCAGCCCCAGAATTTT
CASRLGSSNQPQNF
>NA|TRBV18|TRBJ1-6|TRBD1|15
TGTGCCAGCTCACCACTCGGGACAGGAGTGTTGCCCCTCCACTTT
CASSPLGTGVLPLHF
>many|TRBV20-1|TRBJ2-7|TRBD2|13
TGCAGTGCTCCCCCCTCGGGGAGGGGCGAGCAGTACTTC
CSAPPSGRGEQYF
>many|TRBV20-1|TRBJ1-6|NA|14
TGCAGTGCTAGAGATGCCGGGGAAGCGGCCCCCCTCCACTTT
CSARDAGEAAPLHF
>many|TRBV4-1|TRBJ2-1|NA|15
TGCGCCAGCAGCCCGGTCAGGGGTTCGGGGAATGAGCAGTTCTTC
CASSPVRGSGNEQFF
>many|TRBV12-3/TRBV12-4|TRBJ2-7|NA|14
TGTGCCAGCAGTTTGACAGGACCGGCCTACGAGCAGTACTTC
CASSLTGPAYEQYF
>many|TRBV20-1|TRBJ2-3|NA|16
TGCAGTGCTAGAGATCGATCAGGGGGGGCCCTAGATACGCAGTATTTT
CSARDRSGGALDTQYF
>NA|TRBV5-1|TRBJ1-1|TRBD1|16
TGCGCCAGCAGCCCCGGACAGGGGGCGCGGTGGACTGAAGCTTTCTTT
CASSPGQGARWTEAFF
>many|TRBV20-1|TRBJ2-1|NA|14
TGCAGTGCTAGCCGAAACACCCAGGGGAATGAGCAGTTCTTC
CSASRNTQGNEQFF
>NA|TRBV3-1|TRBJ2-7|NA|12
TGTGCCAGCAGTCCTCTTAACTACGAGCAGTACTTC
CASSPLNYEQYF
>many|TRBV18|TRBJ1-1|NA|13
TGTGCCAGCTCACCGGGTATCTACACTGAAGCTTTCTTT
CASSPGIYTEAFF
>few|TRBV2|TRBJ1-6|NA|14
TGTGCCAGCAGTCCGCGCGTTGGAAATTCACCCCTCCACTTT
CASSPRVGNSPLHF
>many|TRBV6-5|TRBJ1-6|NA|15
TGTGCCAGCAGTTACTCGATCGGGTATAATTCACCCCTCCACTTT
CASSYSIGYNSPLHF
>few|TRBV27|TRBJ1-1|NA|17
TGTGCCAGCAGTTTATCCGGCGAGACGGGGAGGTACACTGAAGCTTTCTTT
CASSLSGETGRYTEAFF
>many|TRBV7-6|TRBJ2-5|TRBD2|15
TGTGCCAGCAGCTTAGTCACTAGCGGGGGCGAGACCCAGTACTTC
CASSLVTSGGETQYF
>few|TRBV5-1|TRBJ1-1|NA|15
TGCGCCAGCAGCCCTGGCCGGGCAGGGGAAACTGAAGCTTTCTTT
CASSPGRAGETEAFF
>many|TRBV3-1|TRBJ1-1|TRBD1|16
TGTGCCAGCAGCCAAGTAACAGGGGGTAGTTTAGCTGAAGCCTTCTTT
CASSQVTGGSLAEAFF
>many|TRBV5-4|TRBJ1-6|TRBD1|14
TGTGCCAGCAGCGGGACAGGCGGGGATTCACCCCTCCACTTT
CASSGTGGDSPLHF
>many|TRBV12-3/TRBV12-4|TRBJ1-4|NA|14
TGTGCCAGCAGTTTCCTTCACCAGGAAGGAAAACTGTTTTTT
CASSFLHQEGKLFF
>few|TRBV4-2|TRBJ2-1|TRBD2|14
TGTGCCAGCAGCCGGCGGGGGTCGGGCAATGAGCAGTTCTTC
CASSRRGSGNEQFF
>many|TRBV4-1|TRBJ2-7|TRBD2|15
TGCGCCAGCAGCCAGGTGACTAGCGGGGCCTACGAGCAGTACTTC
CASSQVTSGAYEQYF
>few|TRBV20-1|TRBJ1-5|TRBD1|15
TGCAGTGCTAGGGGGGGACAGGGAATTAATCAGCCCCAGAATTTT
CSARGGQGINQPQNF
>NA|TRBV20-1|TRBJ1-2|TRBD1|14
TGCAGTGCTGGGGACAGGGAAAGTTCCTATGGCTACACCTTC
CSAGDRESSYGYTF
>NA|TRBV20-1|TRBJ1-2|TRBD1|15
TGCAGTGCTCTTGACAGGGCAAACTCTAACTATGGCTACACCTTC
CSALDRANSNYGYTF
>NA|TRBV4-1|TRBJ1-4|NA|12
TGCGCCAGCAGCCAAACGAGTGAAAAACTGTTTTTT
CASSQTSEKLFF